Below, 13 T cell receptor beta chains from the same sample are listed, as sequenced in a study of regulatory T cells in long-lasting Graves disease. Building the TCR beta libraries relied on iRepertoire HTBI primers, and CDR3 regions underwent Arm-PCR. TCRdb reprocessed the multiplex PCR reads via MiXCR and lists one record per CDR3 protein. The repertoire holds around 400,000 distinct CDR3 sequences, with 15% as singletons. Time point reported: newly diagnosed GD, antithyroid drugs for less than 3 months. Isolated PBMC RNA provided the starting material for the TCR library. This same sample was also part of a study on T cells in Graves' hyperthyroidism and ophthalmopathy.

The sample in question was peripheral blood mononuclear cells (PBMCs), obtained at new diagnosis, from a patient treated with antithyroid drugs. The source of these receptors is a woman in her 40s with Graves disease.

The chain couples TRBV11-3 to TRBJ1-4; possibly TRBD1 for D (6 bases). The CDR3 length is 13 residues. Trimming took 5 bases from V and 7 from J, leaving 11 bases between them. From germline, CDR1 is SGHNT and CDR2 YENEEA. In nucleotides, the CDR3 is TGTGCCAGCAGCAAAGGGGGACTTGAAAAACTGTTTTTT. The encoded protein is CASSKGGLEKLFF.

Comment on this clonotype: This is likely a read error, given that the CDR3 carries no conserved phenylalanine or tryptophan at its end. The chain links TRBV18 to TRBJ1-2; D remains unclear. Trimming pared 4 bases from V and 3 bases from J, leaving 12 bases between. Germline CDR1 is KGHSH and CDR2 is LQKENI. CDR3 length equals 14 residues. CDR3 coding DNA: TGTGCCAGCTCACGAACTACGGAATACTATGGCTACACCCTC. It translates to CASSRTTEYYGYTL.

Worth noting for this clonotype: Lacking the conserved final phenylalanine or tryptophan, this CDR3 likely reflects a read error. The chain has TRBV5-1 and TRBJ1-5; 8 positions agree with TRBD1. Germline CDR1 SGHRS, CDR2 YFSETQ. V gave up 0 bases and J gave up 4 bases; unmatched junction bases: 3. The CDR3 consists of 15 residues. CDR3 loop: CASSLEGQENQPQHV. CDR3 nucleotides: TGCGCCAGCAGCTTGGAGGGACAGGAGAATCAGCCCCAGCATGTT.

The chain links TRBV28 to TRBJ2-5, with D tentatively TRBD2 (6 bases). CDR1 MDHEN and CDR2 SYDVKM come from the germline V gene. The CDR3 length is 15 residues. Between the trimmed V and J ends, which lost 1 base and 5 bases, there was a span of 14 bases. CDR3: CASSLSPTRMETQYF. The CDR3 coding sequence is TGTGCCAGCAGTTTATCCCCGACTAGAATGGAGACCCAGTACTTC. The variable domain in full, with the rest retrieved from reference TRBV28 and TRBJ2-5, is DVKVTQSSRYLVKRTGEKVFLECVQDMDHENMFWYRQDPGLGLRLIYFSYDVKMKEKGDIPEGYSVSREKKERFSLILESASTNQTSMYLCASSLSPTRMETQYFGPGTRLLVL.

This clonotype was seen at least ten times. V is TRBV28 and J is TRBJ2-3; 7 bases fit TRBD1. Germline-derived CDR1 and CDR2 are MDHEN and SYDVKM. There are 17 residues in the CDR3. J was trimmed by 2 bases and V by 6 bases; bases with no gene match: 14. CDR3 sequence (DNA): TGTGCCAGCAGCTCCTCCTCCCGGGACAGACCCACAGATACGCAGTATTTT. Residues: CASSSSSRDRPTDTQYF.

This rearrangement joins TRBV7-2 to TRBJ2-2; D may correspond to TRBD1 or TRBD2 (6 bases each). The CDR3 sequence is 15 residues long. The V end was cut by 5 bases, the J end by 5 bases, with 15 bases between. Per germline, CDR1 SGHTA and CDR2 FQGNSA. The CDR3 spells CASSPGVGGTGELFF. The CDR3 bases are TGTGCCAGCAGCCCCGGGGTAGGGGGGACCGGGGAGCTGTTTTTT.

There are many counts of this clonotype. This rearrangement joins TRBV11-2 to TRBJ2-6, with a weak D call TRBD2 (6 bases). Germline assignment: CDR1 SGHAT and CDR2 FQNNGV. V lost 4 bases, J lost 0 bases, and 22 bases lay in between. The CDR3 has 20 residues. The CDR3 loop is CASSSFSKGARGSGANVLTF. The CDR3 region has the DNA TGTGCCAGCAGCTCCTTTTCAAAAGGGGCGCGGGGCTCTGGGGCCAACGTCCTGACTTTC.

This clonotype was found many times. This sequence joins TRBV28 and TRBJ2-3; 9 bases are a match to TRBD2. The germline CDR1 and CDR2 sequences are MDHEN and SYDVKM. The V and J ends lost 3 bases and 0 bases, in that order; junction bases with no gene match: 13. The CDR3 spans 19 residues. CDR3 in amino acids: CASSLPGLAFRSSTDTQYF. CDR3 sequence (DNA): TGTGCCAGCAGTTTGCCGGGACTAGCTTTCCGTTCTAGCACAGATACGCAGTATTTT.

This clonotype has at least ten counts. CDR3 sequence reads: CAWTALRKYGYTF. As DNA, the CDR3 is TGTGCCTGGACCGCCTTACGGAAATATGGCTACACCTTC. V and J are TRBV30 and TRBJ1-2, with D uncertain. Germline loops: CDR1 GTSNPN, CDR2 SVGIG (reference sequence). The V and J ends lost 4 bases and 5 bases respectively, with 14 bases between them. The CDR3 is 13 amino acids.

This clonotype was observed many times. The chain carries TRBV6-5 and TRBJ2-7; D is perhaps TRBD2 (6 bases). CDR1 and CDR2 (germline): MNHEY, SVGAGI. The CDR3 runs to 12 residues. V was trimmed by 1 base and J by 13 bases, leaving 14 bases between them. CDR3 loop: CASSYLGTGGYF. CDR3 nucleotides: TGTGCCAGCAGTTACTTGGGGACTGGAGGTTACTTC.

This clonotype was picked up a small number of times. The chain employs TRBV6-1 and TRBJ2-1, with 7 bases matching TRBD1. V lost 5 bases to trimming and J lost 0 bases; unmatched junction nucleotides: 4. The CDR3 loop spans 15 amino acids. Germline V gene data show CDR1 as MNHNS and CDR2 as SASEGT. The chain's CDR3 is CASSKGQRSYNEQFF. DNA for the CDR3: TGTGCCAGCAGTAAGGGACAGCGCTCCTACAATGAGCAGTTCTTC.

This clonotype has only a few counts. The chain recombines TRBV7-3 with TRBJ2-7; maybe TRBD1 (7 bases). Germline V lookup: CDR1 SGHTA, CDR2 FQGTGA. The CDR3 length is 18 residues. Trimming stripped 2 bases from V and 2 bases from J, with 22 bases between. CDR3 DNA: TGTGCCAGCAGCTTATATCCGCAGGGGGAGGACTGGCCCTACGAGCAGTACTTC. It codes for CASSLYPQGEDWPYEQYF.

This clonotype was counted at least ten times. The rearrangement uses TRBV24-1 and TRBJ1-1; D perhaps matches TRBD1 (6 bases). Germline V lookup: CDR1 KGHDR, CDR2 SFDVKD. CDR3 size: 13 residues. V lost 4 bases, J lost 5 bases, and 10 bases lay in between. CDR3 coding DNA: TGTGCCACCAGTGACCCCGGGACAACTGAAGCTTTCTTT. This encodes CATSDPGTTEAFF.